A single TCR beta chain is shown here with its context. In the study's own analysis: Using reference gene primer amplification, nucleated cell counts were estimated. Produced via immunoSEQ multiplex PCR; TCRdb's table is partial and in-frame only. D and trimming come from the DNA, and the V and J calls and clone size come from that table. The repertoire consists of about 120,000 clones, with approximately 81% occurring once and the leading ten covering 3.5% to 4.5%. The entry originates in a study of blood T cell repertoires in COVID-19. Study background: COVID-19 samples from acute and convalescent phases originated in the United States, Italy and Spain. Nucleic acid was either cDNA or gDNA, and it came from T cells, B-cell-depleted T cells, or PBMCs.

This CDR3 has 14 amino acids. Germline assignment: CDR1 SGHTS and CDR2 YDEGEE. V shed 4 bases and J 4 bases; nucleotides not matched to a gene: 7. This chain connects TRBV5-8 to TRBJ1-2; 7 bases match TRBD1. The sample taken for sequencing was peripheral blood. The TCR was taken from a man between 60 and 75 years old with acute or convalescent COVID-19. The CDR3 coding sequence is TGTGCCAGCAGCCCACCGGACAGGATCTATGGCTACACCTTC. It encodes CASSPPDRIYGYTF.